Listed below are T cell receptor beta chains from one sample, sequenced in a study of OX40 agonist ivuxolimab in advanced cancers. Here immunoSEQ multiplex PCR was the method, and the copy in TCRdb shows in-frame clones only, minus some. This table has 75,000 to 100,000 clones, over 75% appearing once. The starting material was CD4+ or CD8+ T cells sorted from blood, obtained in a trial of the OX40 agonist ivuxolimab. The source of these receptors is an adult with an advanced solid tumor such as melanoma, head and neck, liver or kidney cancer. CDR3s include the opening cysteine and the closing phenylalanine or tryptophan. The D gene is left open where the match is weak. Where a row states a size, it is once, few, many or the class of an expanded clone; other rows omit it.

v_call: TRBV7-2; d_call: TRBD2; clone_size: NA; j_call: TRBJ2-3; cdr3_nt: TGTGCCAGCAGCTTAGGCGGCCTAGCGGCCACAGATACGCAGTATTTT; cdr3_aa: CASSLGGLAATDTQYF
v_call: TRBV12-5; d_call: TRBD2; clone_size: NA; j_call: TRBJ2-3; cdr3_nt: TGTGCTAGTGGTGTTAGCGGGAGTGGTACAGATACGCAGTATTTT; cdr3_aa: CASGVSGSGTDTQYF
v_call: TRBV6-5; d_call: NA; clone_size: NA; j_call: TRBJ2-1; cdr3_nt: TGTGCCAGCAGTTACAACCCTAGCTCCTACAATGAGCAGTTCTTC; cdr3_aa: CASSYNPSSYNEQFF
v_call: TRBV6-6; d_call: TRBD1; clone_size: NA; j_call: TRBJ1-2; cdr3_nt: TGTGCCAGCACCGGGACAGGCGTTCTCTATGGCTACACCTTC; cdr3_aa: CASTGTGVLYGYTF
v_call: TRBV19; d_call: NA; clone_size: few; j_call: TRBJ1-2; cdr3_nt: TGTGCCACTAGATCGGGCACTAACTATGGCTACACCTTC; cdr3_aa: CATRSGTNYGYTF
v_call: TRBV19; d_call: NA; clone_size: NA; j_call: TRBJ2-4; cdr3_nt: TGTGCCAGTAGTATAGGCGGGGTAGGCAAAAACATTCAGTACTTC; cdr3_aa: CASSIGGVGKNIQYF
v_call: TRBV13; d_call: NA; clone_size: NA; j_call: TRBJ2-4; cdr3_nt: TGTGCCAGCAGCTTACTAATCCACGGGAACATTCAGTACTTC; cdr3_aa: CASSLLIHGNIQYF
v_call: TRBV9; d_call: NA; clone_size: NA; j_call: TRBJ1-1; cdr3_nt: TGTGCCAGCAGCGTAACCGGGAGGTCGAACACTGAAGCTTTCTTT; cdr3_aa: CASSVTGRSNTEAFF
v_call: TRBV7-2; d_call: TRBD1; clone_size: NA; j_call: TRBJ1-2; cdr3_nt: TGTGCCAGCAGCCCGTCCCAGGGGGTGCGCTATGGCTACACCTTC; cdr3_aa: CASSPSQGVRYGYTF
v_call: TRBV19; d_call: NA; clone_size: NA; j_call: TRBJ2-7; cdr3_nt: TGTGCCAGTAGACAGCCTGGAACCTCCTACGAGCAGTACTTC; cdr3_aa: CASRQPGTSYEQYF
v_call: TRBV6-6; d_call: TRBD2; clone_size: NA; j_call: TRBJ2-5; cdr3_nt: TGTGCCAGCAGTCCTAGCGGGAGCCGACAGGGGACCCAGTACTTC; cdr3_aa: CASSPSGSRQGTQYF
v_call: TRBV5-1; d_call: NA; clone_size: NA; j_call: TRBJ2-7; cdr3_nt: TGCGCCAGCAGCTTAAGGATTGACTACGAGCAGTACTTC; cdr3_aa: CASSLRIDYEQYF
v_call: TRBV4-2; d_call: TRBD1; clone_size: NA; j_call: TRBJ1-4; cdr3_nt: TGTGCCAGCAGCCAAGACTTTCCCGGGACAGGGCGGATTGCTAATGAAAAACTGTTTTTT; cdr3_aa: CASSQDFPGTGRIANEKLFF
v_call: TRBV4-3; d_call: NA; clone_size: NA; j_call: TRBJ2-3; cdr3_nt: TGCGCCAGCAGCCATAGTGACCGGATTAGCACAGATACGCAGTATTTT; cdr3_aa: CASSHSDRISTDTQYF
v_call: TRBV6-1; d_call: NA; clone_size: NA; j_call: TRBJ1-2; cdr3_nt: TGTGCCAGCAGAGAATTAACAGGGCATGGCTACACCTTC; cdr3_aa: CASRELTGHGYTF
v_call: TRBV7-2; d_call: TRBD2; clone_size: NA; j_call: TRBJ2-3; cdr3_nt: TGTGCCAGCAGCTCTGGACTAGCGGGAGGCTCAGATACGCAGTATTTT; cdr3_aa: CASSSGLAGGSDTQYF
v_call: TRBV11-3; d_call: NA; clone_size: NA; j_call: TRBJ1-3; cdr3_nt: TGTGCCAGCAGCCGGGACGAAAACACCATATATTTT; cdr3_aa: CASSRDENTIYF
v_call: TRBV7-7; d_call: TRBD1; clone_size: NA; j_call: TRBJ2-1; cdr3_nt: TGTGCCAGCAGCTTCGGGACAGGGGAGGGTGAGCAGTTCTTC; cdr3_aa: CASSFGTGEGEQFF
v_call: TRBV10-3; d_call: NA; clone_size: once; j_call: TRBJ2-2; cdr3_nt: TGTGCCATCAGCCAGGACTTTTTCGGGGAGCTGTTTTTT; cdr3_aa: CAISQDFFGELFF
v_call: TRBV5-1; d_call: NA; clone_size: few; j_call: TRBJ1-1; cdr3_nt: TGCGCCAGCAGCTCGCAGGGTATTGGCACTGAAGCTTTCTTT; cdr3_aa: CASSSQGIGTEAFF
v_call: TRBV4-2; d_call: TRBD1; clone_size: once; j_call: TRBJ1-2; cdr3_nt: TGTGCCAGCAGCCAAGATCCGGCAGGGGGCAGGGGTGGCTACACCTTC; cdr3_aa: CASSQDPAGGRGGYTF
v_call: TRBV28; d_call: TRBD2; clone_size: NA; j_call: TRBJ2-1; cdr3_nt: TGTGCCAGCAGTTTATACCGACTAGCGGGAGGGCTCCCATACAATGAGCAGTTCTTC; cdr3_aa: CASSLYRLAGGLPYNEQFF
v_call: TRBV28; d_call: TRBD1; clone_size: NA; j_call: TRBJ1-1; cdr3_nt: TGTGCCAGCAGCCTAACAGGGGGCGGCACTGAAGCTTTCTTT; cdr3_aa: CASSLTGGGTEAFF
v_call: TRBV7-9; d_call: TRBD2; clone_size: once; j_call: TRBJ2-7; cdr3_nt: TGTGCCAGCAGCTTAGTCGGGGGGGTCTACGAGCAGTACTTC; cdr3_aa: CASSLVGGVYEQYF
v_call: TRBV14; d_call: NA; clone_size: NA; j_call: TRBJ1-3; cdr3_nt: TGTGCCAGCAGCCAAGATACAGGGATCATTTTTGGAAACACCATATATTTT; cdr3_aa: CASSQDTGIIFGNTIYF
v_call: TRBV20-1; d_call: NA; clone_size: few; j_call: TRBJ1-2; cdr3_nt: TGCAGTGCTAGAACAGGAGGCGGCTACACCTTC; cdr3_aa: CSARTGGGYTF
v_call: TRBV30; d_call: TRBD2; clone_size: NA; j_call: TRBJ2-1; cdr3_nt: TGTGCCTGGAGTCCCCGAAGCGGGAGTGGTTTCGGCTCCTACAATGAGCAGTTCTTC; cdr3_aa: CAWSPRSGSGFGSYNEQFF
v_call: TRBV7-6; d_call: NA; clone_size: NA; j_call: TRBJ1-1; cdr3_nt: TGTGCCAGCAGTCCCGGGGTAGTTCGGGGCACTGAAGCTTTCTTT; cdr3_aa: CASSPGVVRGTEAFF
v_call: TRBV5-1; d_call: NA; clone_size: NA; j_call: TRBJ2-7; cdr3_nt: TGCGCCAGCAGCTTGAAGGGGACCGGGAACGAGCAGTACTTC; cdr3_aa: CASSLKGTGNEQYF